The entry that follows covers one T cell receptor beta chain sequence. Many counts were recorded for this clone. Its antigen remains unidentified. No much larger clonotype is one base removed from it; base qualities were not supplied. CDR1 and CDR2 are read off the germline V gene (reference sequence) as DFQATT and SNEGSKA. V is pruned by 5 bases and J by 0 bases, leaving 6 bases of the junction without a gene match. From its cysteine to its phenylalanine, the CDR3 spans 14 amino acids. The sequence is cut down to CDR3 DNA, 42 bases in frame from base 1. Before undergoing thyroid surgery, none of the patients had been given any kind of treatment. Using T-cell receptor beta sequencing, the researchers looked back retrospectively at clinical samples from patients, gathered between the early 2010s and the late 2010s. Receptors were amplified or captured by PCR. The sequencer listed for this sample is Illumina HiSeq 4000. High-throughput sequencing was used to profile the TCR beta-chain CDR3 region of every patient. The study's processing was this. The researchers built a classifier to tell apart papillary thyroid cancer patients with distant metastasis, based on CDR3 differences among clinicopathological groups. To measure repertoire diversity the researchers used the Shannon index, while the Morisita-Horn index served to gauge how similar the tumor and blood repertoires were. The public reads were quality trimmed at Q25 with fastp and then assembled into clones with MiXCR by TCRdb, keeping productive beta chains. These V and J calls derive from TCRdb rather than the authors' analysis. This sample comprises over 20,000 clones, roughly 31% of them detected only once. The ten largest account for 13% to 15% of the sample.

The data belong to a study of metastatic and nonmetastatic thyroid tumors (dated by TCRdb to 2020 to 2022). Background for the entire study: Repertoires from peripheral blood and from tumor or nodule tissue samples of malignant and benign thyroid patients were compared. Overall study results and their limits: TCR beta diversity was reported as significantly higher in malignant tumors than in benign nodules, in both blood and tumor samples.

This sequence uses TRBV20-1 and TRBJ2-5; 7 bases in between match TRBD2. The source of this sequence is a female donor with papillary thyroid cancer or a benign thyroid nodule (not recorded which). Some clones in this sample may be carry-over from other donors' samples. The specimen was blood. The CDR3 reads as follows: CSAEPRGDQETQYF. DNA sequence: TGCAGTGCTGAACCCCGGGGGGACCAAGAGACCCAGTACTTC.